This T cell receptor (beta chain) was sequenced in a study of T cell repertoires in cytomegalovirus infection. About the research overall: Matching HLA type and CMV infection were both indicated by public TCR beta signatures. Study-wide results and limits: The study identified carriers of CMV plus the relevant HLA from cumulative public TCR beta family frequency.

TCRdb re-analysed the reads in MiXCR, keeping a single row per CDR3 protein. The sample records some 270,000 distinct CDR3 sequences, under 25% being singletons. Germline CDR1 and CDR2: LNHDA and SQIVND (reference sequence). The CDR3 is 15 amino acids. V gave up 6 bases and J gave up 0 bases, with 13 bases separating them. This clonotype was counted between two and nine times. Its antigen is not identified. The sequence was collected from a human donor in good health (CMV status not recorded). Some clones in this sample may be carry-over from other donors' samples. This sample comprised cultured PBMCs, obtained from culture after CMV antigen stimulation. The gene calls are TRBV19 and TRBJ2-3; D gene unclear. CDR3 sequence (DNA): TGTGCCAGTAGGAAGGCTACCACTAGCACAGATACGCAGTATTTT. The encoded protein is CASRKATTSTDTQYF.